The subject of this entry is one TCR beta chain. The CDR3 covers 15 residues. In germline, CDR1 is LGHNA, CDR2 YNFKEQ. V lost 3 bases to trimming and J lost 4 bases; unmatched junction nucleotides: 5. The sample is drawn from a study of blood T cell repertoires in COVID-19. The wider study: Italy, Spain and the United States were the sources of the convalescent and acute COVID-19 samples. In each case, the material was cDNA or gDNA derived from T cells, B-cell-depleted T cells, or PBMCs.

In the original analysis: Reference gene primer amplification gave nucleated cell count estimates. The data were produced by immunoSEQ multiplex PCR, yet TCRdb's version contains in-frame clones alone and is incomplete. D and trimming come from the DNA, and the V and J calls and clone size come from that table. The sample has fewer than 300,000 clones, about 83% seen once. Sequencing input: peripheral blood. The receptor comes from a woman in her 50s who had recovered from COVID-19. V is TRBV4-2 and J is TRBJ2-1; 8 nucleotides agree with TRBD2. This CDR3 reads CASSHPRGGYNEQFF. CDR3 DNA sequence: TGTGCCAGCAGCCACCCCCGGGGGGGTTACAATGAGCAGTTCTTC.